The text below deals with one T cell receptor (beta chain). This entry belongs to a study of shared T cell receptors in the human thymus. Sequencing was performed with immunoSEQ multiplex PCR; in TCRdb, only in-frame clones are kept and a portion is missing. The table includes approximately 490,000 clones, about 84% detected once. Germline assignment: CDR1 MNHEY and CDR2 SMNVEV (reference sequence). V shed 5 bases, J shed 3 bases, and the junction held 12 bases outside the gene matches. This CDR3 contains 16 residues. The same data also contributed to another study, on human thymus T cells. As reported in that work: Thymic material originated from resections removed in the course of corrective heart surgery. Gene usage (both V and J) appeared biased in thymic and blood repertoires. Related work showed strongly overlapping thymic repertoires across unrelated individuals.

This chain connects TRBV27 to TRBJ1-1; 7 bases match TRBD1. The sequencing input was thymocytes. This TCR was recovered from a boy in the first two years of life with a congenital heart defect. The CDR3 region is CASSRLPGQGDTEAFF. The CDR3, as DNA: TGTGCCAGCAGTAGACTCCCAGGGCAGGGGGACACTGAAGCTTTCTTT.